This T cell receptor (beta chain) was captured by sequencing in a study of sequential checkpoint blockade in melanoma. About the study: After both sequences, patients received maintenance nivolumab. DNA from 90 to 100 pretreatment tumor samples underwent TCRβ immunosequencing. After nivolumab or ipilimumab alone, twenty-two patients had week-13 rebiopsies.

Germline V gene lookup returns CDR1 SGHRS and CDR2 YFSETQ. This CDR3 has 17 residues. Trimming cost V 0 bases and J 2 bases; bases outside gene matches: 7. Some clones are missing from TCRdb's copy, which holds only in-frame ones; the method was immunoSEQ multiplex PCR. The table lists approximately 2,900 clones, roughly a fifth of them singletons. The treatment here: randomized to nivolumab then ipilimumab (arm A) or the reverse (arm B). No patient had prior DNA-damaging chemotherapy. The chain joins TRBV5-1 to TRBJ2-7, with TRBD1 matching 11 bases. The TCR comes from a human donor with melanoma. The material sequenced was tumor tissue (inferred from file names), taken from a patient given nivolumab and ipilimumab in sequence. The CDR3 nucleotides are TGCGCCAGCAGCTTGGACGATCCGGGACAGGGGGCCTACGAGCAGTACTTC. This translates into CASSLDDPGQGAYEQYF.